The TCR beta chain described here comes from a study of blood T cell repertoires in COVID-19. This study enrolled people aged 18 to 89 from approximately 25 US geographic areas. Assay: immunoSEQ multiplex PCR; the TCRdb copy retains only in-frame clones and omits some. The sample yields roughly 200,000 clones, approximately 86% seen once. The material sequenced was PBMCs or T cells enriched from blood (not recorded which). The TCR sequence derives from a woman between 40 and 50 years old with acute COVID-19.

For the CDR3, the DNA is TGCGCCAGCAGCCTAGGGACTAGCGGGAACAATGAGCAGTTCTTC. The encoded protein is CASSLGTSGNNEQFF. The genes are TRBV4-3 and TRBJ2-1; 13 bases map to TRBD2. J lost 5 bases, V lost 4 bases, and 2 bases had no gene match. Germline assignment: CDR1 LGHNA and CDR2 YSLEER. The CDR3 spans 15 residues.